These 9 T cell receptor beta chains came from one sample sequenced in a study of response to subunit inactivated influenza vaccine. TCRdb independently ran MiXCR on the RT-PCR reads; one entry per CDR3 protein. The sample records 500,000 or so distinct CDR3 sequences, approximately 15% being singletons. The specimen comprised CD4+ T cells sorted from PBMCs, sampled roughly 24 months after vaccination. Receptors were obtained from a man between 50 and 75 years old who received an inactivated influenza vaccine.

The chain employs TRBV6-2 or TRBV6-3 and TRBJ2-2; possibly TRBD1 or TRBD2 for D (6 bases each). The CDR3 loop spans 15 amino acids. Looked up from germline, CDR1 is MNHEY and CDR2 is SVGEGT. V shed 6 bases and J shed 6 bases, with 17 bases lying between them. This CDR3 is CASRKGGAWAGELFF. The CDR3 bases are TGTGCCAGCAGAAAGGGGGGCGCTTGGGCCGGGGAGCTGTTTTTT.

V gene TRBV24-1 combines with J gene TRBJ2-1; D assignment may be TRBD1 or TRBD2 (5 bases each). V was clipped by 5 bases and J by 0 bases, with 13 bases between them. The CDR3 is 16 amino acids. Germline CDR1 KGHDR, CDR2 SFDVKD. The DNA for the CDR3 is TGTGCCACCAGTGGTTCCGGGGCTAGCTCCTACAATGAGCAGTTCTTC. The encoded protein is CATSGSGASSYNEQFF.

Only a few counts were recorded for this clonotype. The chain employs TRBV12-3 or TRBV12-4 and TRBJ2-1; D is uncertain. V lost 5 bases and J 8 bases, leaving 7 bases between the germline ends. This CDR3 spans 11 amino acids. In DNA, the CDR3 is TGTGCCAGCAGTAAGTGGGATGAGCAGTTCTTC. Translation: CASSKWDEQFF.

The chain links TRBV14 to TRBJ2-3; 9 bases fit TRBD2. This CDR3 has 15 amino acids. V lost 4 bases, J lost 7 bases, and 9 bases stayed unmatched. Germline CDR1 reads SGHDN; CDR2 reads FVKESK. CDR3 loop: CASSPPGGGAHTQYF. The CDR3, as DNA: TGTGCCAGCAGCCCCCCTGGCGGGGGGGCCCATACGCAGTATTTT.

In its sample, this clonotype was seen many times. The V call is TRBV11-2, the J call TRBJ2-5; the D gene is possibly TRBD1 (6 bases). Germline V gene data show CDR1 as SGHAT and CDR2 as FQNNGV. V was pared by 0 bases and J by 5 bases, with 7 bases between. The CDR3 spans 13 residues. CDR3 protein: CASSLDQGETQYF. DNA for the CDR3: TGTGCCAGCAGCTTAGATCAGGGGGAGACCCAGTACTTC.

The chain uses TRBV11-2 and TRBJ2-7, with D perhaps assigned TRBD1 or TRBD2 (6 bases each). The CDR3 loop spans 18 amino acids. V lost 6 bases and J lost 1, with 25 bases in between. Per germline, CDR1 SGHAT and CDR2 FQNNGV. Written as DNA, the CDR3 is TGTGCCAGCAGAAGGGGGGCCGGGCTGGCGGTAGAGTCCTACGAGCAGTACTTC. This gives the protein CASRRGAGLAVESYEQYF.

This clonotype was picked up a small number of times. The chain has TRBV20-1 and TRBJ2-3; possible D gene TRBD2, 6 bases. This CDR3 contains 14 residues. CDR1 and CDR2 from the germline V gene are DFQATT and SNEGSKA (reference sequence). Trimming removed 2 bases from V and 4 bases from J, with 13 bases in between. As DNA, the CDR3 is TGCAGTGCTAGATGGGCGGGGAGCCCAGATACGCAGTATTTT. Translated, it gives CSARWAGSPDTQYF.

This chain links TRBV2 with TRBJ2-1; 7 nucleotides match TRBD2. The V gene's germline CDR1 is SNHLY and CDR2 FYNNEI. With 2 bases clipped from V and 3 bases from J, the junction kept 13 bases outside the gene matches. This CDR3 comprises 18 residues. The CDR3 DNA reads as TGTGCCAGCAGTGAACCCCGGGACTACCCCAACAGCTACAATGAGCAGTTCTTC. Protein product: CASSEPRDYPNSYNEQFF.

The gene calls are TRBV5-1 and TRBJ2-1; 9 bases are shared with TRBD2. CDR3 length equals 15 residues. Per germline, CDR1 SGHRS and CDR2 YFSETQ. The V gene end was trimmed by 4 bases and the J gene end by 5 bases; junction bases not matched to a gene: 7. DNA of the CDR3: TGCGCCAGCAGCCATAGCGGGAGCCTCGACAATGAGCAGTTCTTC. Translating it yields CASSHSGSLDNEQFF.